The 25 T cell receptor beta chains given below trace back to one sample, sequenced in a study of regulatory T cells in long-lasting Graves disease (TCRdb year 2021). The time point label on this specimen signifies: newly diagnosed GD, antithyroid drugs for less than 3 months. For both TCR sequencing and RNA sequencing, RNA was extracted from PBMCs in TRIzol. Library preparation employed multiplex PCR. Data came from an Illumina HiSeq 4000. iRepertoire HTBI primers and Arm-PCR amplification of CDR3 regions were used to construct TCR beta libraries. TCRdb redid the processing of the public reads, applying fastp at Q25 and MiXCR, and retained in-frame beta chains. Entries are consolidated by CDR3 protein sequence, retaining the most common genes and DNA. Recorded for this sample are some 560,000 distinct CDR3 sequences; 16% of them occurred a single time. Around 25% of the sample is taken by the ten largest.

These data were also filed under a second study, of T cells in Graves' hyperthyroidism and ophthalmopathy.

Here the sequenced sample was peripheral blood mononuclear cells (PBMCs), taken at new diagnosis, from a patient treated with antithyroid drugs. These receptor sequences come from a woman aged 40 to 65 with Graves disease. Donor details come from another sample of the same person, matched by shared clones.

The chain couples TRBV19 to TRBJ2-5, with D perhaps matching TRBD2 (6 bases). Trimming removed 2 bases at V and 7 bases at J, with 20 bases between. The germline V gene has CDR1 LNHDA and CDR2 SQIVND (reference sequence). There are 16 residues in the CDR3. CDR3 region: CASSIIGGGAGGTQYF. The CDR3 nucleotides are TGTGCCAGTAGTATAATAGGTGGCGGGGCCGGAGGGACCCAGTACTTC.

This clonotype showed up many times. The CDR3 here is CASSEARGGQPQHF. The CDR3 DNA reads as TGTGCCAGCAGTGAAGCCAGGGGGGGACAGCCCCAGCATTTT. The chain is built from TRBV2 and TRBJ1-5; 7 bases fit TRBD1. The CDR3 consists of 14 residues. CDR1 and CDR2 from the germline V gene are SNHLY and FYNNEI. Trimming removed 0 bases from V and 7 bases from J; junction bases left unmatched: 3.

This clonotype was counted ten times or more. The chain is built from TRBV11-1 and TRBJ1-1; D not certain. CDR1 and CDR2 from the germline V gene are SGHAT and FQDESV (reference sequence). Deletions cut 3 bases from V and 1 base from J, with 12 bases between. This CDR3 has 15 amino acids. CDR3 nucleotides: TGTGCCAGCAGCTTCGGTTGGGCGAAGAACACTGAAGCTTTCTTT. It encodes CASSFGWAKNTEAFF.

This clonotype was recorded at least ten times. The genes are TRBV11-3 and TRBJ2-1, with TRBD2 matching 15 bases. Unmatched junction bases numbered 5, after V lost 4 bases and J lost 7 bases. This CDR3 has 16 amino acids. CDR1 and CDR2 (germline): SGHNT, YENEEA. This CDR3 is CASSYGLAGGINEQFF. Here the CDR3 DNA reads TGTGCCAGCAGCTACGGACTAGCGGGGGGGATTAATGAGCAGTTCTTC.

This chain's CDR3 is CASSSLLGPTLADEAFF. The CDR3 DNA sequence: TGTGCCAGCAGCAGCTTATTGGGTCCTACACTTGCGGATGAAGCTTTCTTT. This chain links TRBV7-2 with TRBJ1-1; D unclear. Trimming took off 5 bases at V and 7 bases at J, with 26 bases between the two ends. Germline V gene lookup returns CDR1 SGHTA and CDR2 FQGNSA. The CDR3 loop spans 17 amino acids.

The chain has TRBV15 and TRBJ2-5; no reliable D call. This CDR3 comprises 12 residues. Per the germline V gene, CDR1 is LNHNV and CDR2 is YYDKDF (reference sequence). V shed 3 bases and J shed 3 bases, with 5 bases lying between them. The CDR3 sequence: CATSSSEETQYF. The CDR3 DNA sequence: TGTGCCACCAGCAGCTCGGAAGAGACCCAGTACTTC.

Many counts were recorded for this clonotype. The chain is built from TRBV5-5 and TRBJ2-7, with D uncertain. From germline, CDR1 is SGHKS and CDR2 YYEKEE (reference sequence). This CDR3 has 15 residues. Trimming pared 0 bases from V and 0 bases from J, leaving 10 bases between. The CDR3 nucleotides read TGTGCCAGCAGCTTGGGGGCGATACTCTCCTACGAGCAGTACTTC. This codes for CASSLGAILSYEQYF.

This clonotype was seen more than once but under ten times. This chain connects TRBV7-9 to TRBJ2-4, with D uncertain. Germline V gives CDR1 SEHNR, CDR2 FQNEAQ (reference sequence). The CDR3 extends over 13 amino acids. V lost 5 bases and J lost 6, with 11 bases in between. CDR3 amino acids: CASSQDTVNIQYF. Written as DNA, the CDR3 is TGTGCCAGCAGCCAGGATACGGTAAACATTCAGTACTTC.

V gene TRBV19 combines with J gene TRBJ1-1; D is ambiguous. Germline V lookup: CDR1 LNHDA, CDR2 SQIVND (reference sequence). The CDR3 length is 12 residues. The V end lost 5 bases, the J end lost 4 bases, and 8 bases lay between the germline ends. The CDR3: CASSGEATEAFF. The CDR3 DNA sequence: TGTGCCAGTAGTGGGGAGGCCACTGAAGCTTTCTTT.

The rearrangement uses TRBV5-1 and TRBJ2-1; 7 nucleotides line up with TRBD1. This CDR3 has 15 residues. With 4 bases clipped from V and 5 bases from J, the junction kept 9 bases outside the gene matches. CDR1 is SGHRS, CDR2 YFSETQ, per germline. CDR3 sequence reads: CASSPSGTVHNEQFF. CDR3 coding DNA: TGCGCCAGCAGCCCTTCCGGGACAGTACACAATGAGCAGTTCTTC.

This clonotype was recorded a few times. This rearrangement joins TRBV29-1 to TRBJ1-1; D is perhaps TRBD1 (5 bases). The V and J ends lost 4 bases and 3 bases respectively, with 15 bases between them. The CDR3 sequence is 14 residues long. Per the germline V gene, CDR1 is SQVTM and CDR2 is ANQGSEA. In nucleotides, the CDR3 is TGCAGCGTTGGGGGACCCCCCGGGGACACTGAAGCTTTCTTT. Its protein is CSVGGPPGDTEAFF.

This clonotype appeared many times. The V call is TRBV28, the J call TRBJ1-1; weak D call: TRBD1 (5 bases). V shed 7 bases and J shed 11 bases, with 11 bases lying between them. The CDR3 sequence is 10 residues long. Germline CDR1 reads MDHEN; CDR2 reads SYDVKM. As DNA, the CDR3 is TGTGCCAGCAAGGGGCCGGCGGCTTTCTTT. Protein: CASKGPAAFF.

This clonotype was recorded many times. The chain has TRBV6-1 and TRBJ2-7, with D possibly TRBD2 on 7 matching bases. The CDR3 is 16 amino acids. The germline CDR1 and CDR2 sequences are MNHNS and SASEGT. Trimming removed 6 bases from V and 2 bases from J, with 20 bases in between. For the CDR3, the DNA is TGTGCCAGCAGGAAGATCGGGGGGCCATACACCTACGAGCAGTACTTC. It translates to CASRKIGGPYTYEQYF.

The rearrangement uses TRBV20-1 and TRBJ2-5, with TRBD1 identical over 8 bases. The CDR3 sequence is 13 residues long. The ends lost 3 bases at V and 5 bases at J; junction bases unmatched: 5. The germline V gene encodes CDR1 DFQATT and CDR2 SNEGSKA (reference sequence). Written as DNA, the CDR3 is TGCAGTGCTAGGGGACAGGCGGGGGAGACCCAGTACTTC. Its translation: CSARGQAGETQYF.

This clonotype was counted many times. The chain carries TRBV7-2 and TRBJ2-1; D may be TRBD2 (5 bases). The germline V and J ends were trimmed by 5 bases and 9 bases, with 8 bases remaining between them. From germline, CDR1 is SGHTA and CDR2 FQGNSA. CDR3 length equals 11 residues. This chain's CDR3 is CASSAGGEQFF. The CDR3, as DNA: TGTGCCAGCAGCGCGGGCGGTGAGCAGTTCTTC.

For this clonotype: A read error may be the cause here, since a much bigger clone is one base away. The chain combines TRBV3-1 with TRBJ2-1; D might be TRBD1 (5 bases). Germline values: CDR1 LGHDT, CDR2 YNNKEL (reference sequence). This CDR3 contains 12 residues. The germline V and J ends were trimmed by 5 bases and 8 bases, with 10 bases remaining between them. The DNA for the CDR3 is TGTGCCAGCAGCTGGGGCCTCGATGAGCAGTTCTTC. Protein sequence: CASSWGLDEQFF.

This clonotype occurred many times. The rearrangement joins TRBV5-1 to TRBJ2-7; 7 bases line up with TRBD1. The CDR3 length is 14 residues. J was trimmed by 3 bases and V by 3 bases; bases with no gene match: 6. Germline V gene data show CDR1 as SGHRS and CDR2 as YFSETQ. The CDR3 sequence: CASSSVTGNYEQYF. CDR3 nucleotide sequence: TGCGCCAGCAGCTCGGTGACAGGGAACTACGAGCAGTACTTC.

This clonotype was seen ten or more times. The gene calls are TRBV12-3 or TRBV12-4 and TRBJ2-7; possibly TRBD1 for D (6 bases). Trimming pared 3 bases from V and 6 bases from J, leaving 12 bases between. The CDR3 is made up of 13 amino acids. The CDR3 protein is CASSLGSGVEQYF. The CDR3 region has the DNA TGTGCCAGCAGTTTGGGGTCAGGGGTCGAGCAGTACTTC.

This clonotype was observed at least ten times. The chain has TRBV7-2 and TRBJ2-3; D might be TRBD1 (5 bases). The ends were cut back, 5 bases at V and 6 bases at J, with 18 bases in the middle. The germline CDR1 and CDR2 sequences are SGHTA and FQGNSA. This CDR3 is 15 amino acids long. The DNA of the CDR3 is TGTGCCAGCAGCCTCCCAGGGTCGGTTAAGGATACGCAGTATTTT. Encoded protein: CASSLPGSVKDTQYF.

The chain uses TRBV14 and TRBJ2-2; 7 bases line up with TRBD1. Trimming cost V 4 bases and J 1 base; bases outside gene matches: 15. The CDR3 is 19 residues long. Germline V CDR1 and CDR2: SGHDN, FVKESK. CDR3 nucleotides: TGTGCCAGCAGCCGATCGTCCGGTTCCGGGACAGAGAACACCGGGGAGCTGTTTTTT. This gives the protein CASSRSSGSGTENTGELFF.

This clonotype was seen many times. The chain uses TRBV13 and TRBJ2-7, with D possibly matching TRBD1 (6 bases). The germline gives CDR1 PRHDT, CDR2 FYEKMQ (reference sequence). Trimming stripped 5 bases from V and 4 bases from J, with 15 bases between. CDR3 length equals 14 residues. The CDR3 here is CASSPPQGRYEQYF. For the CDR3, the DNA is TGTGCCAGCAGCCCGCCCCAGGGGCGGTACGAGCAGTACTTC.

This clonotype was seen ten or more times. The chain has TRBV2 and TRBJ2-5; D is undetermined. Germline CDR1 is SNHLY and CDR2 is FYNNEI. V was trimmed by 4 bases and J by 4 bases, leaving 16 bases between them. This CDR3 spans 15 amino acids. The CDR3 region has the DNA TGTGCCAGCAGTGGGCGTACAGAGTTGACAGAGACCCAGTACTTC. Amino acids: CASSGRTELTETQYF.

For the CDR3, the DNA is TGTGCCAGCAGTGGTGGGACAGGGGGACTCAATGAGCAGTTCTTC. Its translation: CASSGGTGGLNEQFF. The chain recombines TRBV6-1 with TRBJ2-1; 11 nucleotides align to TRBD1. This CDR3 is 15 amino acids long. Germline CDR1 reads MNHNS; CDR2 reads SASEGT. The V and J ends lost 4 bases and 6 bases, in that order; junction bases with no gene match: 5.

This clonotype was observed a handful of times. V is TRBV28 and J is TRBJ2-7; no definite D call. Germline loops: CDR1 MDHEN, CDR2 SYDVKM. CDR3 length: 12 amino acids. The V end was cut by 5 bases, the J end by 9 bases, with 14 bases between. CDR3 bases: TGTGCCAGCAGTCCCGACCCCTCCCGGCAGTACTTC. Translated: CASSPDPSRQYF.

This clonotype appeared a few times. The chain carries TRBV5-1 and TRBJ2-1; D might be TRBD1 or TRBD2, each matching 6 bases. CDR1 SGHRS and CDR2 YFSETQ come from the germline V gene. This CDR3 is built from 14 residues. V was clipped by 6 bases and J by 6 bases, with 16 bases between them. The CDR3 loop reads CASTTRGAPNEQFF. The CDR3 nucleotides read TGCGCCAGCACCACGAGGGGGGCCCCCAATGAGCAGTTCTTC.